One sample yielded the 19 T cell receptor beta chains listed below, sequenced in a study of blood T cells in healthy people across ages. It was with a sample-barcoded 5' primer and a J-beta primer mix that a second PCR of roughly 7 to 12 cycles was run. In TCRdb, the 5' RACE reads were re-called with MiXCR into one record per CDR3 protein. The data show about 730,000 distinct CDR3 sequences, with around 40% seen just once and around 20% held by the top ten. Sequences were obtained from blood. The receptors derive from a woman in her sixties or seventies in good health.

The chain carries TRBV14 and TRBJ2-5; TRBD1 or TRBD2 may be the D gene (5 bases each). The ends were cut back, 3 bases at V and 5 bases at J, with 22 bases in the middle. The CDR3 length is 17 residues. Germline V gene sequence: CDR1 SGHDN, CDR2 FVKESK. The chain's CDR3 is CASSHTYPGTPGETQYF. In DNA, the CDR3 is TGTGCCAGCAGCCATACCTACCCGGGGACCCCAGGGGAGACCCAGTACTTC.

This clonotype was counted once. The V and J genes are TRBV6-5 and TRBJ1-1; weak D call: TRBD1 (5 bases). Germline loops: CDR1 MNHEY, CDR2 SVGAGI. Trimming shortened V by 0 bases and J by 3 bases, and 11 bases separated the two germline ends. This CDR3 is built from 15 residues. The CDR3 DNA follows: TGTGCCAGCAGTTACTCGATCGCGACAGACACTGAAGCTTTCTTT. It encodes CASSYSIATDTEAFF.

The rearrangement joins TRBV6-4 to TRBJ2-4; TRBD2 matches 7 bases. The CDR3 covers 12 residues. The V gene end was trimmed by 2 bases and the J gene end by 11 bases; junction bases not matched to a gene: 3. CDR1 is MRHNA, CDR2 SNTAGT, per germline. DNA of the CDR3: TGTGCCAGCAGTGACGGACTAGGATTTCAGTACTTC. Encoded protein: CASSDGLGFQYF.

This clonotype was seen at least ten times. This chain joins TRBV5-1 and TRBJ2-5; D is unresolved. V was clipped by 0 bases and J by 7 bases, with 7 bases between them. The CDR3 totals 12 residues. CDR1 SGHRS and CDR2 YFSETQ come from the germline V gene. This CDR3 is CASSLELGTQYF. The CDR3, as DNA: TGCGCCAGCAGCTTGGAATTAGGGACCCAGTACTTC. The entire variable domain, with the rest obtained from reference TRBV5-1 and TRBJ2-5, is as follows: KAGVTQTPRYLIKTRGQQVTLSCSPISGHRSVSWYQQTPGQGLQFLFEYFSETQRNKGNFPGRFSGRQFSNSRSEMNVSTLELGDSALYLCASSLELGTQYFGPGTRLLVL.

Only a few counts were recorded for this clonotype. This chain joins TRBV4-1 and TRBJ2-1; 12 nucleotides match TRBD2. The ends lost 3 bases at V and 4 bases at J; junction bases unmatched: 10. Germline assignment: CDR1 MGHRA and CDR2 YSYEKL. This CDR3 contains 18 residues. The CDR3 region has the DNA TGCGCCAGCAGCCATAAATACGGACTAGCGGGGTATTACAATGAGCAGTTCTTC. The encoded protein is CASSHKYGLAGYYNEQFF.

The rearrangement joins TRBV20-1 to TRBJ2-3, with 10 bases matching TRBD2. Germline V CDR1 and CDR2: DFQATT, SNEGSKA (reference sequence). Trimming at V came to 5 bases and at J to 6 bases, leaving 14 bases not matched to a gene. CDR3 length: 16 residues. CDR3 DNA: TGCAGTGCTGTTAAAAGGACTAGCGGTTGGTCGGATACGCAGTATTTT. This sequence encodes CSAVKRTSGWSDTQYF.

This clonotype was seen just once. This chain connects TRBV6-2 or TRBV6-3 to TRBJ1-5, with 8 bases lining up with TRBD1. CDR1 and CDR2 (germline): MNHEY, SVGEGT. Trimming took 0 bases from V and 2 from J; bases not matched to a gene: 6. This CDR3 has 17 amino acids. Here the CDR3 DNA reads TGTGCCAGCAGTTACTCGCAGGGGGCTGGAGGCAATCAGCCCCAGCATTTT. Translated: CASSYSQGAGGNQPQHF.

To note about this clonotype: The junction does not match germline at one end; this may be a read error. This chain links TRBV6-2 or TRBV6-3 with TRBJ2-1; D ambiguous. The CDR3 is 13 residues long. Germline V CDR1 and CDR2: MNHEY, SVGEGT. The CDR3 loop is CDSSYSMASTQFF. The CDR3 coding sequence is TGTGACAGCAGTTACTCGATGGCGAGTACTCAGTTCTTC.

The rearrangement joins TRBV4-2 to TRBJ1-2; 7 bases map to TRBD1. The CDR3 is made up of 15 amino acids. Germline CDR1 reads LGHNA; CDR2 reads YNFKEQ. With 2 bases clipped from V and 2 bases from J, the junction kept 5 bases outside the gene matches. The chain's CDR3 is CASSQPGQRNYGYTF. In DNA form, the CDR3 reads TGTGCCAGCAGCCAACCGGGACAGAGAAACTATGGCTACACCTTC.

This chain uses TRBV20-1 with TRBJ2-1; D is undetermined. CDR1 and CDR2 (germline): DFQATT, SNEGSKA (reference sequence). Trimming took 0 bases from V and 11 from J, leaving 11 bases between them. The CDR3 has 12 residues. In nucleotides, the CDR3 is TGCAGTGCTAGAGATAGTGGAACCAAGCAGTTCTTC. It encodes CSARDSGTKQFF.

This clonotype was picked up a small number of times. The genes are TRBV5-1 and TRBJ1-1; a weak D match, TRBD1 (5 bases). V dropped 4 bases and J dropped 4 bases, with 17 bases sitting between them. Germline loops: CDR1 SGHRS, CDR2 YFSETQ. The CDR3 sequence is 15 residues long. Here the CDR3 reads CASSPEGNAGTEAFF. CDR3 bases: TGCGCCAGCAGCCCTGAGGGGAACGCGGGCACTGAAGCTTTCTTT.

CDR3 sequence: CASTRTAEQRYEQYF. CDR3 nucleotide sequence: TGTGCCAGCACCAGGACAGCTGAACAACGCTACGAGCAGTACTTC. The genes are TRBV28 and TRBJ2-7; a possible D gene is TRBD1 (6 bases). The CDR3 sequence is 15 residues long. V was cut by 7 bases and J by 3 bases, with 19 bases left in between. Germline values: CDR1 MDHEN, CDR2 SYDVKM.

V is TRBV20-1 and J is TRBJ2-5, with D possibly being TRBD2 (5 bases). The CDR3 has 13 amino acids. Germline assignment: CDR1 DFQATT and CDR2 SNEGSKA (reference sequence). Trimming took 4 bases from V and 4 from J, leaving 13 bases between them. The CDR3 DNA is TGCAGTGCTAATAGCGATCAAGGAGAGACCCAGTACTTC. It specifies CSANSDQGETQYF.

This clonotype was observed a handful of times. This chain connects TRBV7-2 to TRBJ2-7; TRBD1 agrees at 7 bases. This CDR3 contains 15 residues. V gave up 0 bases and J gave up 5 bases; unmatched junction bases: 7. Germline assignment: CDR1 SGHTA and CDR2 FQGNSA. CDR3 protein: CASSLAGGKPHEQYF. The CDR3, as DNA: TGTGCCAGCAGCTTAGCAGGGGGCAAGCCCCACGAGCAGTACTTC. Full variable domain (outside the CDR3, taken from reference TRBV7-2 and TRBJ2-7): GAGVSQSPSNKVTEKGKDVELRCDPISGHTALYWYRQSLGQGLEFLIYFQGNSAPDKSGLPSDRFSAERTGGSVSTLTIQRTQQEDSAVYLCASSLAGGKPHEQYFGPGTRLTVT.

This clonotype was found once. Given a much more abundant clone one base away, this may be a read error. The gene calls are TRBV29-1 and TRBJ2-5; a possible D gene is TRBD1 (7 bases). Trimming stripped 7 bases from V and 5 bases from J, with 23 bases between. Germline V gene data show CDR1 as SQVTM and CDR2 as ANQGSEA. This CDR3 has 15 amino acids. As DNA, the CDR3 is TGCAGCGCTATAACCGGGACAGAGAGCGGGGAGACCCAGTACTTC. It is translated as CSAITGTESGETQYF.

The chain combines TRBV11-2 with TRBJ2-5; D tentatively reads TRBD1 or TRBD2 (7 bases each). From germline, CDR1 is SGHAT and CDR2 FQNNGV. V lost 4 bases, J lost 2 bases, and 14 bases lay in between. The CDR3 runs to 15 residues. CDR3 in amino acids: CASSSGGQQQETQYF. The CDR3 region has the DNA TGTGCCAGCAGCTCGGGGGGACAGCAGCAAGAGACCCAGTACTTC.

This clonotype was seen many times. This chain connects TRBV20-1 to TRBJ1-2, with TRBD1 matching 8 bases. This CDR3 has 14 amino acids. Germline CDR1 reads DFQATT; CDR2 reads SNEGSKA (reference sequence). V was pared by 6 bases and J by 5 bases, with 11 bases of the junction left unmatched. The CDR3, as DNA: TGCAGTGCCCTGACCAGACAGGGGAGTTATGGCTACACCTTC. Protein sequence: CSALTRQGSYGYTF.

This sequence joins TRBV9 and TRBJ2-3; 8 bases line up with TRBD2. The CDR3 contains 15 residues. V was clipped by 0 bases and J by 1 base; unmatched bases: 1. The V gene's germline CDR1 is SGDLS and CDR2 YYNGEE. The CDR3 here is CASSVAGGRTDTQYF. The CDR3 DNA is TGTGCCAGCAGCGTAGCGGGGGGGCGCACAGATACGCAGTATTTT.

The chain joins TRBV7-2 to TRBJ2-1; D possibly corresponds to TRBD2 (6 bases). The CDR3 runs 15 residues. Trimming removed 2 bases at V and 4 bases at J, with 12 bases between. Germline CDR1 SGHTA, CDR2 FQGNSA. The CDR3 reads CASSLRLESYNEQFF. The CDR3 DNA reads TGTGCCAGCAGCTTACGACTAGAAAGTTACAATGAGCAGTTCTTC. Full variable domain (remainder filled in from reference TRBV7-2 and TRBJ2-1): GAGVSQSPSNKVTEKGKDVELRCDPISGHTALYWYRQSLGQGLEFLIYFQGNSAPDKSGLPSDRFSAERTGGSVSTLTIQRTQQEDSAVYLCASSLRLESYNEQFFGPGTRLTVL.